These 24 T cell receptor beta chains share one sample of origin, sequenced in a study of beta chain features in type 1 diabetes. Study-wide results and limits: In every one of the four CD4+ subsets, TCRB CDR3s were moderately but significantly shorter in Type 1 diabetes patients.

Every isolated RNA sample was fully reverse transcribed, so sequencing captured expressed TCRB transcripts. TCRdb's copy holds only in-frame clones and misses some; the assay was immunoSEQ multiplex PCR. This sample carries under 300,000 clones, roughly 24% of them seen once, and the ten largest clones take more than 0.009%. No antigen has been assigned to these receptors. The sample was naive CD4+ T cells from blood. These receptors were obtained from a woman aged 25 to 39 with type 1 diabetes.

This chain joins TRBV7-9 and TRBJ2-7, with 7 bases aligning to TRBD2. Germline CDR1 and CDR2: SEHNR and FQNEAQ (reference sequence). This CDR3 region has 11 residues. V dropped 5 bases and J dropped 5; count of bases not matched to a gene: 0. The CDR3 bases are TGTGCCAGCAGCAGCGGGAACGAGCAGTACTTC. It encodes CASSSGNEQYF.

This clone was seen only a few times. The chain combines TRBV7-2 with TRBJ2-7; D is uncertain. Germline V gene data show CDR1 as SGHTA and CDR2 as FQGNSA. The CDR3 has 12 residues. The V end lost 5 bases, the J end lost 0 bases, and 5 bases lay between the germline ends. Written as DNA, the CDR3 is TGTGCCAGCAGCCCTCTCTCCTACGAGCAGTACTTC. Protein sequence: CASSPLSYEQYF.

This chain uses TRBV5-4 with TRBJ2-7, with TRBD1 as a possible D gene (5 bases). This CDR3 has 17 amino acids. Germline values: CDR1 SGHNT, CDR2 YYREEE (reference sequence). V shed 0 bases and J shed 0 bases, with 16 bases lying between them. The chain's CDR3 is CASSLGQGLLYSYEQYF. The CDR3 nucleotides read TGTGCCAGCAGCTTGGGGCAGGGTCTACTCTACTCCTACGAGCAGTACTTC.

This chain uses TRBV2 with TRBJ2-7; TRBD2 aligns across 8 bases. With V trimmed by 3 bases and J by 2 bases, 6 bases remained unmatched. CDR1 SNHLY and CDR2 FYNNEI come from the germline V gene. The CDR3 runs 15 residues. CDR3 region: CASSESGRFAYEQYF. The DNA for the CDR3 is TGTGCCAGCAGTGAGAGCGGGAGATTCGCCTACGAGCAGTACTTC.

This chain uses TRBV4-2 with TRBJ2-1, with TRBD2 identical over 7 bases. The CDR3 has 17 residues. J was trimmed by 1 base and V by 1 base; bases with no gene match: 7. Looked up from germline, CDR1 is LGHNA and CDR2 is YNFKEQ. CDR3 amino acids: CASSQAAGDYSYNEQFF. CDR3 bases: TGTGCCAGCAGCCAAGCCGCGGGGGACTATTCCTACAATGAGCAGTTCTTC.

This clone was observed a few times. The CDR3 here is CASSPGRDANYGYTF. CDR3 in DNA: TGTGCCAGCTCACCTGGGAGGGACGCTAACTATGGCTACACCTTC. V is TRBV18 and J is TRBJ1-2; perhaps TRBD1 as D (5 bases). Germline CDR1 is KGHSH and CDR2 is LQKENI. The length of the CDR3 is 15 residues. The ends were cut back, 3 bases at V and 0 bases at J, with 11 bases in the middle.

The CDR3, as DNA: TGTGCCAGCAGCGTAGCTGAAGAAGCTTATGGCTACACCTTC. Protein product: CASSVAEEAYGYTF. The rearrangement links TRBV9 to TRBJ1-2; D unresolved. The germline V gene encodes CDR1 SGDLS and CDR2 YYNGEE. The length of the CDR3 is 14 residues. Trimming stripped 0 bases from V and 5 bases from J, with 11 bases between.

This clone was detected a few times. This specimen includes other DNA sequences encoding the same CDR3. This chain connects TRBV28 to TRBJ2-3, with TRBD2 as a possible D gene (5 bases). This CDR3 is built from 12 residues. V was shortened by 3 bases and J by 5 bases, with 6 bases between the two germline ends. Germline assignment: CDR1 MDHEN and CDR2 SYDVKM. The CDR3, as DNA: TGTGCCAGCAGTTTGGCGGGAGATACGCAGTATTTT. As protein: CASSLAGDTQYF.

This clone was counted a few times. The chain is built from TRBV2 and TRBJ2-5; 7 nucleotides align to TRBD1. This CDR3 comprises 15 residues. Trimming took 8 bases from V and 7 from J; bases not matched to a gene: 16. Looked up from germline, CDR1 is SNHLY and CDR2 is FYNNEI. The CDR3 nucleotides are TGTGCCAGCTACCGGGACAGCGACTTTGGGGGGACCCAGTACTTC. Its translation: CASYRDSDFGGTQYF.

This clone was observed a handful of times. The chain recombines TRBV30 with TRBJ1-2; D is possibly TRBD1 (5 bases). Between the trimmed V and J ends, which lost 5 bases and 3 bases, there was a span of 10 bases. Germline V gene lookup returns CDR1 GTSNPN and CDR2 SVGIG (reference sequence). CDR3 length: 12 residues. For the CDR3, the DNA is TGTGCCTGGCAGCAGGGATACTATGGCTACACCTTC. This encodes CAWQQGYYGYTF.

Points on this clone: Other DNA variants within this sample encode the same CDR3. This chain joins TRBV20-1 and TRBJ2-5, with a possible D match to TRBD1 (6 bases). Germline CDR1 reads DFQATT; CDR2 reads SNEGSKA (reference sequence). The CDR3 is made up of 11 amino acids. V dropped 5 bases and J dropped 5 bases, with 9 bases sitting between them. CDR3 in amino acids: CSAPQGETQYF. In DNA, the CDR3 is TGCAGTGCTCCCCAGGGGGAGACCCAGTACTTC.

The chain joins TRBV30 to TRBJ2-3; 7 nucleotides match TRBD1. CDR3 length: 15 amino acids. Germline V CDR1 and CDR2: GTSNPN, SVGIG (reference sequence). J lost 5 bases, V lost 8 bases, and 16 bases had no gene match. DNA for the CDR3: TGTGCCGTCGGGACAGACCATCTCCTCAGAGATACGCAGTATTTT. Its protein is CAVGTDHLLRDTQYF.

J is TRBJ2-1 and V is TRBV9, with 9 nucleotides matching TRBD2. CDR3 length: 14 residues. Germline CDR1 SGDLS, CDR2 YYNGEE. After removal of 3 bases from V and 10 bases from J, the junction contained 8 bases not matched to a gene. The DNA of the CDR3 is TGTGCCAGCAGCGACCAACTAGCGGGTGTGGAGCAGTTCTTC. This gives the protein CASSDQLAGVEQFF.

The chain uses TRBV2 and TRBJ1-1; the D is unclear. From germline, CDR1 is SNHLY and CDR2 FYNNEI. The V end lost 4 bases, the J end lost 5 bases, and 17 bases lay between the germline ends. The CDR3 runs 15 residues. This CDR3 reads CASSALAGIGTEAFF. CDR3 nucleotide sequence: TGTGCCAGCAGTGCTCTAGCCGGCATTGGGACTGAAGCTTTCTTT.

The chain combines TRBV7-9 with TRBJ2-7, with 10 bases lining up with TRBD1. In germline, CDR1 is SEHNR, CDR2 FQNEAQ (reference sequence). The CDR3 is 14 residues long. Trimming at V came to 5 bases and at J to 3 bases, leaving 4 bases not matched to a gene. In DNA, the CDR3 is TGTGCCAGCAGCGTCCGGGACAGGGGCTACGAGCAGTACTTC. Protein product: CASSVRDRGYEQYF.

This clone has just a few counts. The chain links TRBV6-6 to TRBJ2-1, with 10 bases identical to TRBD2. The J segment lost 5 bases and the V segment lost 5 bases, leaving 3 bases of the junction unmatched. Germline-derived CDR1 and CDR2 are MNHNY and SVGAGI (reference sequence). The CDR3 contains 14 residues. The CDR3 is CASSLGLADNEQFF. CDR3 in DNA: TGTGCCAGCAGTCTCGGACTAGCGGACAATGAGCAGTTCTTC.

This clone was detected a few times. The chain recombines TRBV30 with TRBJ2-1; D is possibly TRBD2 (5 bases). Trimming removed 3 bases from V and 6 bases from J, with 12 bases in between. CDR1 GTSNPN and CDR2 SVGIG come from the germline V gene (reference sequence). The length of the CDR3 is 13 residues. The CDR3 is CAWRSWGANEQFF. CDR3 in DNA: TGTGCCTGGAGATCGTGGGGAGCCAATGAGCAGTTCTTC.

This clone was detected a few times. V is TRBV30 and J is TRBJ2-7; TRBD2 is a possible D gene (6 bases). Germline lookup yields CDR1 GTSNPN and CDR2 SVGIG (reference sequence). The CDR3 is 15 residues long. The ends were cut back, 1 base at V and 5 bases at J, with 18 bases in the middle. CDR3: CAWSAGTLRSHEQYF. The CDR3 DNA is TGTGCCTGGAGTGCCGGGACTTTAAGATCGCACGAGCAGTACTTC.

This clone has just a few counts. The chain links TRBV15 to TRBJ2-2; 12 positions match TRBD2. V trimming: 0 bases; J trimming: 7 bases; junction bases outside the gene matches: 6. CDR1 LNHNV and CDR2 YYDKDF come from the germline V gene (reference sequence). This CDR3 contains 17 residues. Written as DNA, the CDR3 is TGTGCCACCAGCAGAGATCCGACTAGCGGGAGCCACGGGGAGCTGTTTTTT. Amino acids: CATSRDPTSGSHGELFF.

The chain employs TRBV2 and TRBJ2-2; 10 bases map to TRBD2. With 8 bases clipped from V and 4 bases from J, the junction kept 4 bases outside the gene matches. Germline V gene sequence: CDR1 SNHLY, CDR2 FYNNEI. The CDR3 loop spans 14 amino acids. The CDR3 here is CASGGTSVTGELFF. CDR3 sequence (DNA): TGTGCCAGCGGGGGGACTAGCGTCACCGGGGAGCTGTTTTTT. Looking up the rest from reference TRBV2 and TRBJ2-2 gives the full variable domain: EPEVTQTPSHQVTQMGQEVILRCVPISNHLYFYWYRQILGQKVEFLVSFYNNEISEKSEIFDDQFSVERPDGSNFTLKIRSTKLEDSAMYFCASGGTSVTGELFFGEGSRLTVL.

This clone has just a few counts. The rearrangement joins TRBV4-1 to TRBJ2-5; D ambiguous. V dropped 1 base and J dropped 5 bases, with 11 bases sitting between them. The CDR3 has 14 residues. Germline V CDR1 and CDR2: MGHRA, YSYEKL. The CDR3 nucleotides are TGCGCCAGCAGCCAAGTTGATATCAGGGAGACCCAGTACTTC. The encoded protein is CASSQVDIRETQYF.

This clone was counted only a few times. The chain links TRBV7-8 to TRBJ2-3; TRBD2 matches at 12 bases. Unmatched junction bases numbered 4, after V lost 3 bases and J lost 0 bases. The CDR3 runs 17 residues. Germline V lookup: CDR1 SGHVS, CDR2 FQNEAQ. Here the CDR3 DNA reads TGTGCCAGCAGCTTGTGGACTAGCGGGAAGAGCACAGATACGCAGTATTTT. Protein sequence: CASSLWTSGKSTDTQYF.

This clone has only a few counts. This chain joins TRBV7-9 and TRBJ1-3; tentative D call: TRBD1 (5 bases). V was trimmed by 5 bases and J by 4 bases, leaving 18 bases between them. The length of the CDR3 is 16 residues. Germline-derived CDR1 and CDR2 are SEHNR and FQNEAQ (reference sequence). The CDR3 reads CASSHEIGARGNTIYF. CDR3 DNA: TGTGCCAGCAGCCACGAGATAGGGGCGCGGGGAAACACCATATATTTT.

The rearrangement joins TRBV5-1 to TRBJ2-2; 9 nucleotides match TRBD1. J was trimmed by 3 bases and V by 0 bases; bases with no gene match: 3. Per germline, CDR1 SGHRS and CDR2 YFSETQ. The CDR3 spans 16 residues. The CDR3 DNA reads TGCGCCAGCAGCTTGGCAGGGACAGGGTACACCGGGGAGCTGTTTTTT. It yields the protein CASSLAGTGYTGELFF.